This passage covers 28 T cell receptor beta chains from one sample sequenced in a study of T cells after yellow fever vaccination. TCRdb reprocessed the 5' RACE reads with MiXCR, giving one entry per CDR3 protein. The repertoire has some 120,000 distinct CDR3 sequences, 7.4% of them found once; the top ten carry approximately 2.7%. Specimen: CD4+ T cells sorted from PBMCs, collected 10 to 11 days after the first yellow fever vaccination. These receptors were obtained from a man aged 18 to 29 who received the YFV17D yellow fever vaccine.

This clonotype was picked up many times. The chain links TRBV12-3 or TRBV12-4 to TRBJ1-4, with 8 bases lining up with TRBD1. This CDR3 contains 15 residues. V gave up 6 bases and J gave up 11 bases; unmatched junction bases: 14. In DNA, the CDR3 is TGTGCCAGCAGCCCGGGGGACAGGCCGGGTATCAAACTGTTTTTT. Amino acids: CASSPGDRPGIKLFF.

This clonotype was recorded at least ten times. The V gene is TRBV4-3, the J gene TRBJ2-1, with D possibly matching TRBD1 (5 bases). Germline CDR1 LGHNA, CDR2 YSLEER. The V and J ends lost 0 bases and 2 bases respectively, with 8 bases between them. The CDR3 is 15 amino acids. The CDR3 DNA is TGCGCCAGCAGCCAAGACACAGGCCCCTACAATGAGCAGTTCTTC. It translates to CASSQDTGPYNEQFF.

On this clonotype: This clone may be a read error of a much larger clone one base away. V usage is TRBV5-1 and J usage is TRBJ1-1, with unresolved D. The CDR3 runs 13 residues. V was shortened by 3 bases and J by 8 bases, with 14 bases between the two germline ends. Germline CDR1 reads SGHRS; CDR2 reads YFSETQ. The CDR3 is CASSYSRQEEAFF. The CDR3 DNA sequence: TGCGCCAGCAGCTATTCAAGACAAGAAGAAGCTTTCTTT. The full variable domain, in which reference TRBV5-1 and TRBJ1-1 provide the parts outside the CDR3, is KAGVTQTPRYLIKTRGQQVTLSCSPISGHRSVSWYQQTPGQGLQFLFEYFSETQRNKGNFPGRFSGRQFSNSRSEMNVSTLELGDSALYLCASSYSRQEEAFFGQGTRLTVV.

Many counts were recorded for this clonotype. The genes are TRBV6-6 and TRBJ2-7; the D is unclear. CDR1 is MNHNY and CDR2 is SVGAGI in the germline V gene (reference sequence). CDR3 size: 13 residues. The V end was cut by 7 bases, the J end by 7 bases, with 17 bases between. The CDR3 coding sequence is TGTGCCAGCACGCGAGCAGCCTTGGTGGAGCAGTACTTC. It codes for CASTRAALVEQYF.

The sample holds a few counts of this clonotype. This chain connects TRBV20-1 to TRBJ2-1; 11 bases agree with TRBD2. V lost 3 bases and J lost 7; bases outside the gene matches: 14. Germline V gives CDR1 DFQATT, CDR2 SNEGSKA (reference sequence). CDR3 length: 17 residues. CDR3 DNA: TGCAGTGCTAGCCGGCTAGCGGGGGGTGTAAGCGGGAATGAGCAGTTCTTC. This codes for CSASRLAGGVSGNEQFF.

V and J are TRBV5-1 and TRBJ2-1; TRBD1 aligns across 7 bases. The CDR3 has 17 amino acids. V dropped 3 bases and J dropped 3; count of bases not matched to a gene: 12. CDR1 is SGHRS and CDR2 is YFSETQ in the germline V gene. CDR3 in DNA: TGCGCCAGCAGCTCGAGCCCCAGACAGGGTAACTACAATGAGCAGTTCTTC. Amino acids: CASSSSPRQGNYNEQFF.

This clonotype was recorded at least ten times. This chain connects TRBV5-1 to TRBJ1-5, with a weak D call TRBD1 (5 bases). Deletions cut 0 bases from V and 4 bases from J, with 8 bases between. Germline CDR1 is SGHRS and CDR2 is YFSETQ. The CDR3 has 14 residues. The chain's CDR3 is CASSLGDQNQPQHF. CDR3 bases: TGCGCCAGCAGCTTGGGGGACCAGAATCAGCCCCAGCATTTT.

This clonotype was counted ten times or more. The chain links TRBV25-1 to TRBJ1-5; TRBD1 agrees at 10 bases. The CDR3 is 16 amino acids. CDR1 MGHDK and CDR2 SYGVNS come from the germline V gene. V lost 3 bases, J lost 6 bases, and 8 bases stayed unmatched. The CDR3 loop reads CASSEGGQGISQPQHF. For the CDR3, the DNA is TGTGCCAGCAGTGAGGGGGGACAGGGGATTAGTCAGCCCCAGCATTTT.

This clonotype was recorded a few times. The chain carries TRBV7-9 and TRBJ2-3; no firm D call. V was shortened by 4 bases and J by 1 base, with 9 bases between the two germline ends. This CDR3 region has 14 residues. Germline CDR1 reads SEHNR; CDR2 reads FQNEAQ (reference sequence). As DNA, the CDR3 is TGTGCCAGCAGCTCCGACTGGGGCACAGATACGCAGTATTTT. It is translated as CASSSDWGTDTQYF.

This clonotype was detected ten times or more. The chain recombines TRBV5-1 with TRBJ2-2; possible D gene TRBD2, 5 bases. Germline lookup yields CDR1 SGHRS and CDR2 YFSETQ. Trimming removed 6 bases at V and 1 base at J, with 16 bases between. The CDR3 covers 16 residues. This CDR3 is CASNFRLAMNTGELFF. CDR3 DNA sequence: TGCGCCAGCAATTTCCGGCTAGCCATGAACACCGGGGAGCTGTTTTTT.

This clonotype was detected many times. CDR3: CASSFYREKLFF. The CDR3 nucleotides are TGTGCCAGCAGCTTTTACCGAGAAAAACTGTTTTTT. The J gene is TRBJ1-4, the V gene TRBV7-2; D not resolved. The CDR3 loop spans 12 amino acids. Germline V lookup: CDR1 SGHTA, CDR2 FQGNSA. Trimming took off 3 bases at V and 8 bases at J, with 7 bases between the two ends.

This clonotype was detected ten times or more. The chain joins TRBV11-2 to TRBJ2-5, with no clear D. Germline-derived CDR1 and CDR2 are SGHAT and FQNNGV. CDR3 length: 14 residues. The V gene lost 7 bases and the J gene lost 5 bases, with 17 bases spanning the gap. The CDR3, as DNA: TGTGCCAGCACCCTAAATCAGGCGGCCGAGACCCAGTACTTC. It encodes CASTLNQAAETQYF.

Many counts were recorded for this clonotype. This chain joins TRBV5-4 and TRBJ2-3, with D possibly matching TRBD2 (6 bases). V dropped 4 bases and J dropped 1 base, with 10 bases sitting between them. Germline CDR1 SGHNT, CDR2 YYREEE (reference sequence). The CDR3 totals 14 residues. In DNA, the CDR3 is TGTGCCAGCAGCCCAACGGGGGGCACAGATACGCAGTATTTT. Protein product: CASSPTGGTDTQYF.

V is TRBV5-1 and J is TRBJ1-2; D remains unclear. Trimming stripped 2 bases from V and 2 bases from J, with 16 bases between. Per the germline V gene, CDR1 is SGHRS and CDR2 is YFSETQ. The CDR3 sequence is 16 residues long. CDR3 DNA sequence: TGCGCCAGCAGCTTTGGGGTACTCTCCGGGAACTATGGCTACACCTTC. Its protein product is CASSFGVLSGNYGYTF.

This clonotype was seen many times. V is TRBV28 and J is TRBJ1-1; possibly TRBD1 for D (5 bases). Germline CDR1 is MDHEN and CDR2 is SYDVKM. The germline V and J ends were trimmed by 6 bases and 7 bases, with 15 bases remaining between them. There are 13 residues in the CDR3. CDR3 amino acids: CASRLTVGGEAFF. As DNA, the CDR3 is TGTGCCAGCAGGTTGACGGTGGGGGGTGAAGCTTTCTTT.

This clonotype was detected many times. The rearrangement joins TRBV20-1 to TRBJ1-6, with D unclear. V lost 0 bases and J 5 bases, leaving 14 bases between the germline ends. The CDR3 totals 16 residues. CDR1 and CDR2 from the germline V gene are DFQATT and SNEGSKA (reference sequence). The CDR3 DNA follows: TGCAGTGCTAGAGATCCGAGGGTTTCCCATAATTCACCCCTCCACTTT. This codes for CSARDPRVSHNSPLHF.

This clonotype occurred a few times. The rearrangement uses TRBV29-1 and TRBJ2-6; possibly TRBD1 for D (6 bases). Trimming cost V 6 bases and J 4 bases, with 22 bases left between them. From germline, CDR1 is SQVTM and CDR2 ANQGSEA. The CDR3 sequence is 17 residues long. The CDR3 coding sequence is TGCAGCGTCCAACTCAGAGGCAGGGGCCCAGGGGCCAACGTCCTGACTTTC. It is translated as CSVQLRGRGPGANVLTF.

V is TRBV5-1 and J is TRBJ2-1; D unresolved. This CDR3 is 11 amino acids long. Trimming removed 2 bases at V and 11 bases at J, with 8 bases between. CDR1 is SGHRS, CDR2 YFSETQ, per germline. CDR3 sequence reads: CASSFDSKQFF. The CDR3 DNA is TGCGCCAGCAGCTTTGACTCGAAGCAGTTCTTC.

The genes are TRBV7-3 and TRBJ2-1; TRBD2 matches at 10 bases. The germline CDR1 and CDR2 sequences are SGHTA and FQGTGA. V dropped 3 bases and J dropped 13; count of bases not matched to a gene: 6. The CDR3 has 13 amino acids. The CDR3 loop reads CASSFKTSGPQFF. DNA of the CDR3: TGTGCCAGCAGCTTCAAGACTAGCGGGCCACAGTTCTTC.

This clonotype was picked up many times. V usage is TRBV6-1 and J usage is TRBJ1-2; a possible D gene is TRBD1 (5 bases). This CDR3 contains 13 residues. The germline V and J ends were trimmed by 6 bases and 4 bases, with 12 bases remaining between them. Germline CDR1 is MNHNS and CDR2 is SASEGT. This chain's CDR3 is CASSPRQGYGYTF. CDR3 in DNA: TGTGCCAGCAGCCCCAGGCAGGGCTATGGCTACACCTTC.

In this sample, this clonotype turned up many times. The chain employs TRBV11-2 and TRBJ2-4, with TRBD2 matching 13 bases. V gave up 5 bases and J gave up 0 bases; unmatched junction bases: 13. The CDR3 contains 20 residues. Germline V gives CDR1 SGHAT, CDR2 FQNNGV. CDR3 DNA sequence: TGTGCCAGCAGCCCCCACCCACTAGCGGGGGGGCAAATAGCCAAAAACATTCAGTACTTC. Amino acids: CASSPHPLAGGQIAKNIQYF. Full variable domain (missing parts from reference TRBV11-2 and TRBJ2-4): EAGVAQSPRYKIIEKRQSVAFWCNPISGHATLYWYQQILGQGPKLLIQFQNNGVVDDSQLPKDRFSAERLKGVDSTLKIQPAKLEDSAVYLCASSPHPLAGGQIAKNIQYFGAGTRLSVL.

A remark on this clonotype: This clone may be a read error of a much larger clone one base away. The chain combines TRBV2 with TRBJ1-2; D not certain. V gave up 7 bases and J gave up 4 bases, with 10 bases separating them. Germline V gene data show CDR1 as SNHLY and CDR2 as FYNNEI. The CDR3 is 12 residues long. This CDR3 is CASKAHGYGYTF. The CDR3 coding sequence is TGTGCCAGCAAGGCCCACGGCTATGGCTACACCTTC.

In its sample, this clonotype was seen many times. This chain links TRBV7-9 with TRBJ1-4; 8 nucleotides align to TRBD1. Germline CDR1 SEHNR, CDR2 FQNEAQ (reference sequence). V was pared by 2 bases and J by 8 bases, with 7 bases of the junction left unmatched. CDR3 length: 15 amino acids. CDR3 loop: CASSLWGAGGEKLFF. The CDR3 DNA is TGTGCCAGCAGCTTATGGGGCGCAGGGGGCGAAAAACTGTTTTTT.

This chain connects TRBV5-1 to TRBJ1-1; D gene unclear. Trimming pared 5 bases from V and 5 bases from J, leaving 13 bases between. The CDR3 covers 13 residues. Germline loops: CDR1 SGHRS, CDR2 YFSETQ. The CDR3 nucleotides are TGCGCCAGCAGTCTTGGGTCCGGGACTGAAGCTTTCTTT. Protein sequence: CASSLGSGTEAFF. Full variable domain (missing parts from reference TRBV5-1 and TRBJ1-1): KAGVTQTPRYLIKTRGQQVTLSCSPISGHRSVSWYQQTPGQGLQFLFEYFSETQRNKGNFPGRFSGRQFSNSRSEMNVSTLELGDSALYLCASSLGSGTEAFFGQGTRLTVV.

The rearrangement joins TRBV7-2 to TRBJ2-2, with D uncertain. The V gene lost 5 bases and the J gene lost 6 bases, with 13 bases spanning the gap. The germline CDR1 and CDR2 sequences are SGHTA and FQGNSA. This CDR3 contains 14 residues. CDR3 protein: CASSANLGAGELFF. The CDR3 DNA reads TGTGCCAGCAGCGCCAACCTAGGAGCCGGGGAGCTGTTTTTT.

V gene TRBV18 combines with J gene TRBJ1-5; TRBD1 matches 9 bases. The CDR3 consists of 13 residues. Germline lookup yields CDR1 KGHSH and CDR2 LQKENI. The J segment lost 7 bases and the V segment lost 6 bases, leaving 4 bases of the junction unmatched. The CDR3 sequence is CASSGDREQPQHF. Written as DNA, the CDR3 is TGTGCCAGCTCCGGGGACAGGGAGCAGCCCCAGCATTTT.

This clonotype was observed a handful of times. The chain uses TRBV20-1 and TRBJ2-3; D is uncertain. The CDR3 is 14 amino acids. CDR1 and CDR2 from the germline V gene are DFQATT and SNEGSKA (reference sequence). V was pared by 6 bases and J by 0 bases, with 13 bases between. In DNA form, the CDR3 reads TGCAGTGCCCGGACCCTAGGTAGCACAGATACGCAGTATTTT. Translation: CSARTLGSTDTQYF.

This clonotype showed up many times. The rearrangement joins TRBV5-1 to TRBJ1-6; 9 bases are shared with TRBD1. This CDR3 spans 16 amino acids. V lost 5 bases and J lost 6; bases outside the gene matches: 9. Germline loops: CDR1 SGHRS, CDR2 YFSETQ. The CDR3 spells CASRYTGGDSNSPLHF. In DNA form, the CDR3 reads TGCGCCAGCAGATATACAGGGGGCGATTCTAATTCACCCCTCCACTTT.